The 26 T cell receptor beta chains reported below all come from one sample, sequenced in a study of T cell changes during pregnancy in multiple sclerosis. Profiled with immunoSEQ multiplex PCR; TCRdb holds only in-frame clones, not every one. The data hold about 53,000 clones, with around nine tenths observed a single time. This material consisted of CD4+ T cells from peripheral blood mononuclear cells, taken in the third trimester of pregnancy. The receptors originated from a female donor with multiple sclerosis, enrolled in a pregnancy study.

This rearrangement joins TRBV9 to TRBJ1-2, with TRBD1 identical over 8 bases. Germline-derived CDR1 and CDR2 are SGDLS and YYNGEE. Trimming removed 3 bases from V and 6 bases from J; junction bases left unmatched: 10. The CDR3 loop spans 15 amino acids. The CDR3 nucleotides read TGTGCCAGCAGCGCTCTACAGGGACAGGTTGATGGCTACACCTTC. This gives the protein CASSALQGQVDGYTF.

The rearrangement joins TRBV19 to TRBJ2-2; TRBD1 matches at 7 bases. The junction had 4 bases not matched to a gene; V was cut back by 3 bases and J by 6 bases. Germline assignment: CDR1 LNHDA and CDR2 SQIVND (reference sequence). There are 14 residues in the CDR3. The CDR3 loop is CASSIRGPAGELFF. CDR3 coding DNA: TGTGCCAGTAGTATTAGGGGGCCTGCCGGGGAGCTGTTTTTT.

The gene calls are TRBV30 and TRBJ1-5; TRBD1 matches at 9 bases. The CDR3 totals 16 residues. Germline values: CDR1 GTSNPN, CDR2 SVGIG (reference sequence). With 3 bases clipped from V and 4 bases from J, the junction kept 10 bases outside the gene matches. Written as DNA, the CDR3 is TGTGCCTGGAGCCGGCTCTCCGGGACAGGGAATCAGCCCCAGCATTTT. It is translated as CAWSRLSGTGNQPQHF.

This clone has a single count. The genes are TRBV5-6 and TRBJ2-3, with TRBD2 matching 12 bases. Trimming at V came to 3 bases and at J to 0 bases, leaving 8 bases not matched to a gene. This CDR3 region has 18 residues. CDR1 is SGHDT and CDR2 is YYEEEE in the germline V gene. DNA for the CDR3: TGTGCCAGCAGCTCCTGGACTAGCGGGGTACCTAGCACAGATACGCAGTATTTT. This encodes CASSSWTSGVPSTDTQYF.

A word on this clone: A junction boundary mismatches the germline segment, possibly from a read error. The rearrangement links TRBV11-2 to TRBJ1-2, with a weak D call TRBD1 (5 bases). This CDR3 region has 14 residues. CDR1 and CDR2 from the germline V gene are SGHAT and FQNNGV. The DNA for the CDR3 is TGTGCCAGCAGCTTAGGGGACTCCCGTAGTGGCCACACCTTC. Protein sequence: CASSLGDSRSGHTF.

The chain links TRBV9 to TRBJ2-3; 9 nucleotides align to TRBD2. The CDR3 sequence is 16 residues long. With V trimmed by 0 bases and J by 6 bases, 8 bases remained unmatched. In germline, CDR1 is SGDLS, CDR2 YYNGEE. The CDR3 bases are TGTGCCAGCAGCGTAGGGGTAGCGGGGGCGGGTGATACGCAGTATTTT. Amino acids: CASSVGVAGAGDTQYF.

The chain couples TRBV2 to TRBJ2-4; D perhaps matches TRBD2 (5 bases). V lost 8 bases to trimming and J lost 15 bases, with 17 bases between them. In germline, CDR1 is SNHLY, CDR2 FYNNEI. CDR3 length: 11 amino acids. This CDR3 is CASHRGSGRYF. The CDR3 bases are TGTGCCAGCCATAGAGGGTCGGGGAGGTACTTC.

This CDR3 is CAISTRGVNTEAFF. As DNA, the CDR3 is TGTGCCATCTCCACCCGGGGGGTGAACACTGAAGCTTTCTTT. This chain uses TRBV10-3 with TRBJ1-1; D might be TRBD1 (5 bases). Germline V gene data show CDR1 as ENHRY and CDR2 as SYGVKD. V lost 8 bases and J lost 0, with 13 bases in between. The CDR3 runs 14 residues.

As concerns this clone: Germline and junction disagree at one end, which may indicate a read error. The V and J genes are TRBV7-7 and TRBJ2-3; 8 positions agree with TRBD2. Germline V gives CDR1 SSHAT, CDR2 FNYEAQ (reference sequence). This CDR3 is 15 amino acids long. The chain's CDR3 is CASSPSGLGTDTQYF. CDR3 nucleotides: TGTGCTAGCAGCCCATCGGGACTAGGAACAGATACGCAGTATTTT. The full variable domain, rest sourced from reference TRBV7-7 and TRBJ2-3, is GAGVSQSPRYKVTKRGQDVTLRCDPISSHATLYWYQQALGQGPEFLTYFNYEAQPDKSGLPSDRFSAERPEGSISTLTIQRTEQRDSAMYRCASSPSGLGTDTQYFGPGTRLTVL.

V usage is TRBV4-1 and J usage is TRBJ1-2; D possibly corresponds to TRBD1 (6 bases). This CDR3 has 14 residues. V lost 0 bases and J 6 bases, leaving 11 bases between the germline ends. Germline lookup yields CDR1 MGHRA and CDR2 YSYEKL. DNA for the CDR3: TGCGCCAGCAGCCAAGAGCAGGGGTTAAATGGCTACACCTTC. Translating it yields CASSQEQGLNGYTF.

The rearrangement uses TRBV11-2 and TRBJ2-7, with 9 bases matching TRBD1. V was clipped by 5 bases and J by 5 bases; unmatched bases: 10. The CDR3 contains 15 residues. Looked up from germline, CDR1 is SGHAT and CDR2 is FQNNGV. The CDR3 DNA reads as TGTGCCAGCAGCCTCCCAAGGACAGGGGCCGACGAGCAGTACTTC. It yields the protein CASSLPRTGADEQYF.

V gene TRBV19 combines with J gene TRBJ1-2; perhaps TRBD1 as D (6 bases). The V and J ends lost 6 bases and 3 bases respectively, with 8 bases between them. Germline CDR1 is LNHDA and CDR2 is SQIVND (reference sequence). This CDR3 is built from 12 residues. The chain's CDR3 is CASRGAYYGYTF. DNA of the CDR3: TGTGCCAGTAGGGGGGCTTACTATGGCTACACCTTC.

The rearrangement joins TRBV6-1 to TRBJ2-1; D perhaps matches TRBD2 (6 bases). The CDR3 runs 14 residues. Trimming removed 4 bases from V and 9 bases from J, with 16 bases in between. CDR1 is MNHNS, CDR2 SASEGT, per germline. The CDR3: CASSGRRAGSEQFF. CDR3 nucleotide sequence: TGTGCCAGCAGTGGGCGGAGGGCGGGCAGTGAGCAGTTCTTC.

The rearrangement uses TRBV30 and TRBJ2-1, with a tentative D call TRBD1 (6 bases). With 4 bases removed from V and 4 bases from J, the gap between germline ends came to 20 bases. Germline CDR1 is GTSNPN and CDR2 is SVGIG (reference sequence). This CDR3 has 16 residues. This CDR3 reads CAWTRRGTTGYNEQFF. CDR3 coding DNA: TGTGCCTGGACTCGAAGGGGGACGACAGGTTACAATGAGCAGTTCTTC.

To note about this clone: A read error may produce the germline difference seen at one junction end. J is TRBJ1-1 and V is TRBV6-1; maybe TRBD1 (5 bases). The germline V gene encodes CDR1 MNHNS and CDR2 SASEGT. The CDR3 is 14 amino acids. CDR3 sequence: CASSEALPAGHVPW. CDR3 nucleotides: TGTGCCAGCAGTGAAGCGCTTCCGGCAGGGCATGTTCCGTGG.

The chain combines TRBV10-3 with TRBJ1-1; TRBD1 might be the D (5 bases). The V end was cut by 4 bases, the J end by 7 bases, with 7 bases between. This CDR3 contains 11 residues. The germline gives CDR1 ENHRY, CDR2 SYGVKD. CDR3 residues: CAISGGGEAFF. The CDR3 DNA sequence: TGTGCCATCAGTGGCGGGGGTGAAGCTTTCTTT.

The chain joins TRBV9 to TRBJ1-3; D is possibly TRBD1 (6 bases). The ends were cut back, 3 bases at V and 3 bases at J, with 19 bases in the middle. The CDR3 loop spans 17 amino acids. Germline V lookup: CDR1 SGDLS, CDR2 YYNGEE. The CDR3 nucleotides are TGTGCCAGCAGCGCAACTACAGGGCCTTCGGGTGGAAACACCATATATTTT. It specifies CASSATTGPSGGNTIYF. The variable domain in full, completed from reference TRBV9 and TRBJ1-3, reads DSGVTQTPKHLITATGQRVTLRCSPRSGDLSVYWYQQSLDQGLQFLIQYYNGEERAKGNILERFSAQQFPDLHSELNLSSLELGDSALYFCASSATTGPSGGNTIYFGEGSWLTVV.

V is TRBV6-5 and J is TRBJ2-7, with D possibly matching TRBD1 (6 bases). V was clipped by 5 bases and J by 6 bases, with 17 bases between them. This CDR3 comprises 14 residues. Germline assignment: CDR1 MNHEY and CDR2 SVGAGI. The CDR3 region is CASSPSRGRGEQYF. The CDR3 DNA sequence: TGTGCCAGCAGTCCCTCCCGGGGCAGGGGCGAGCAGTACTTC.

V is TRBV2 and J is TRBJ2-3; D is undetermined. Trimming took 7 bases from V and 4 from J, leaving 15 bases between them. The CDR3 is 14 amino acids. The germline CDR1 and CDR2 sequences are SNHLY and FYNNEI. The chain's CDR3 is CASTLDTFSDTQYF. The DNA of the CDR3 is TGTGCCAGCACCCTTGACACCTTTTCAGATACGCAGTATTTT.

The chain is built from TRBV9 and TRBJ2-1; D ambiguous. The length of the CDR3 is 12 residues. CDR1 SGDLS and CDR2 YYNGEE come from the germline V gene. V lost 4 bases and J 7 bases, leaving 9 bases between the germline ends. In DNA, the CDR3 is TGTGCCAGCAGCCCTGCCAGGAATGAGCAGTTCTTC. It specifies CASSPARNEQFF.

V and J are TRBV28 and TRBJ1-5, with D perhaps TRBD1 (5 bases). The CDR3 runs 15 residues. The V end lost 3 bases, the J end lost 2 bases, and 11 bases lay between the germline ends. Germline V gene data show CDR1 as MDHEN and CDR2 as SYDVKM. For the CDR3, the DNA is TGTGCCAGCAGTTTGGCGGGGGTAGGCAATCAGCCCCAGCATTTT. It specifies CASSLAGVGNQPQHF.

The V and J genes are TRBV5-1 and TRBJ1-1; possible D gene TRBD1, 6 bases. V was shortened by 3 bases and J by 0 bases, with 12 bases between the two germline ends. The germline gives CDR1 SGHRS, CDR2 YFSETQ. The CDR3 extends over 15 amino acids. The CDR3 nucleotides read TGCGCCAGCAGCTCCATGGCAGGGGTGAACACTGAAGCTTTCTTT. Its translation: CASSSMAGVNTEAFF.

This chain joins TRBV7-3 and TRBJ2-3, with TRBD2 as a possible D gene (6 bases). V lost 5 bases, J lost 3 bases, and 12 bases lay in between. Looked up from germline, CDR1 is SGHTA and CDR2 is FQGTGA. The CDR3 has 14 amino acids. In DNA, the CDR3 is TGTGCCAGCAGCCCCGGGGACTCTACAGATACGCAGTATTTT. As protein: CASSPGDSTDTQYF.

The chain links TRBV10-3 to TRBJ2-1, with 8 bases that match TRBD1. V lost 7 bases, J lost 6 bases, and 8 bases stayed unmatched. This CDR3 region has 14 residues. Germline V gives CDR1 ENHRY, CDR2 SYGVKD. Written as DNA, the CDR3 is TGTGCCATCAAAGGGACACAGGGGGGCAATGAGCAGTTCTTC. Translating it yields CAIKGTQGGNEQFF.

The rearrangement joins TRBV7-6 to TRBJ1-6; 9 nucleotides agree with TRBD1. The CDR3 loop spans 14 amino acids. The trim removed 5 bases at V and 7 bases at J, leaving 3 bases unmatched. CDR1 is SGHVS and CDR2 is FNYEAQ in the germline V gene. CDR3 amino acids: CASSTGQGNSPLHF. The CDR3 region has the DNA TGTGCCAGCAGCACGGGACAGGGAAATTCACCCCTCCACTTT.

The V call is TRBV11-2, the J call TRBJ1-2, with 7 bases matching TRBD1. Germline V gene sequence: CDR1 SGHAT, CDR2 FQNNGV. Trimming removed 4 bases from V and 3 bases from J; junction bases left unmatched: 5. The CDR3 totals 14 residues. The DNA of the CDR3 is TGTGCCAGCAGCTCACTCAGGGGGGACTATGGCTACACCTTC. It encodes CASSSLRGDYGYTF. Full variable domain (remainder filled in from reference TRBV11-2 and TRBJ1-2): EAGVAQSPRYKIIEKRQSVAFWCNPISGHATLYWYQQILGQGPKLLIQFQNNGVVDDSQLPKDRFSAERLKGVDSTLKIQPAKLEDSAVYLCASSSLRGDYGYTFGSGTRLTVV.